The 13 T cell receptor beta chains below come from one sample, sequenced in a study of cytomegalovirus exposure and HLA in healthy donors. The repertoire was sequenced with immunoSEQ multiplex PCR; TCRdb's copy has only in-frame clones and lacks some. Among a few hundred thousand clones listed, 90% to 95% were seen once. Sequencing was performed on PBMCs. All receptors derive from a woman aged 18-35 years in good health and CMV-seronegative.

A single count supports this clone. The chain links TRBV10-3 to TRBJ2-7; 11 bases fit TRBD1. This CDR3 comprises 14 residues. With V trimmed by 11 bases and J by 4 bases, 10 bases remained unmatched. Germline V CDR1 and CDR2: ENHRY, SYGVKD. The CDR3 here is CAAKGGQGDYEQYF. DNA for the CDR3: TGTGCCGCGAAAGGGGGACAGGGGGATTACGAGCAGTACTTC.

The V call is TRBV30, the J call TRBJ2-6; weak D call: TRBD2 (5 bases). There are 15 residues in the CDR3. Trimming shortened V by 4 bases and J by 1 base, and 11 bases separated the two germline ends. Germline-derived CDR1 and CDR2 are GTSNPN and SVGIG (reference sequence). The CDR3: CAWKRTLSGANVLTF. The DNA of the CDR3 is TGTGCCTGGAAGAGGACTCTTTCTGGGGCCAACGTCCTGACTTTC. Based on the CDR3 plus reference TRBV30 and TRBJ2-6, the full variable domain is SQTIHQWPATLVQPVGSPLSLECTVEGTSNPNLYWYRQAAGRGLQLLFYSVGIGQISSEVPQNLSASRPQDRQFILSSKKLLLSDSGFYLCAWKRTLSGANVLTFGAGSRLTVL.

The V and J genes are TRBV7-9 and TRBJ2-1; 9 positions agree with TRBD2. Germline CDR1 reads SEHNR; CDR2 reads FQNEAQ (reference sequence). The CDR3 loop spans 18 amino acids. Trimming removed 2 bases from V and 7 bases from J; junction bases left unmatched: 15. In DNA form, the CDR3 reads TGTGCCAGCAGCTTACGGGGTAGCGGGAGAGGGGTAGCGAATGAGCAGTTCTTC. Translating it yields CASSLRGSGRGVANEQFF. The full variable domain, its missing parts supplied by reference TRBV7-9 and TRBJ2-1, is DTGVSQNPRHKITKRGQNVTFRCDPISEHNRLYWYRQTLGQGPEFLTYFQNEAQLEKSRLLSDRFSAERPKGSFSTLEIQRTEQGDSAMYLCASSLRGSGRGVANEQFFGPGTRLTVL.

The chain recombines TRBV15 with TRBJ2-1, with 9 nucleotides matching TRBD2. Germline loops: CDR1 LNHNV, CDR2 YYDKDF (reference sequence). The CDR3 has 15 amino acids. The ends lost 0 bases at V and 5 bases at J; junction bases unmatched: 2. The CDR3 protein is CATSRELAGNNEQFF. The CDR3 DNA reads as TGTGCCACCAGCAGAGAGCTAGCGGGAAACAATGAGCAGTTCTTC. Based on the CDR3 plus reference TRBV15 and TRBJ2-1, the full variable domain is DAMVIQNPRYQVTQFGKPVTLSCSQTLNHNVMYWYQQKSSQAPKLLFHYYDKDFNNEADTPDNFQSRRPNTSFCFLDIRSPGLGDTAMYLCATSRELAGNNEQFFGPGTRLTVL.

The chain has TRBV27 and TRBJ2-5; 12 bases match TRBD2. The V gene end was trimmed by 6 bases and the J gene end by 2 bases; junction bases not matched to a gene: 4. This CDR3 contains 15 residues. Germline CDR1 MNHEY, CDR2 SMNVEV (reference sequence). The CDR3 loop reads CASSPGLAGQETQYF. CDR3 bases: TGTGCCAGCAGCCCAGGACTAGCGGGGCAAGAGACCCAGTACTTC.

This clone was picked up a small number of times. The chain is built from TRBV28 and TRBJ2-7; D unclear. The CDR3 is 11 residues long. Trimming cost V 3 bases and J 3 bases, with 3 bases left between them. Germline V gene sequence: CDR1 MDHEN, CDR2 SYDVKM. The CDR3 reads CASSFIYEQYF. Written as DNA, the CDR3 is TGTGCCAGCAGTTTCATCTACGAGCAGTACTTC.

The rearrangement links TRBV27 to TRBJ2-3; 9 bases are a match to TRBD1. This CDR3 region has 16 residues. J lost 3 bases, V lost 2 bases, and 6 bases had no gene match. The germline V gene encodes CDR1 MNHEY and CDR2 SMNVEV (reference sequence). The CDR3 nucleotides are TGTGCCAGCAGTTTAAACCCTGGGACAGGGACAGATACGCAGTATTTT. Translating gives CASSLNPGTGTDTQYF.

The chain uses TRBV6-5 and TRBJ2-3, with 8 bases identical to TRBD2. This CDR3 has 15 residues. Trimming at V came to 2 bases and at J to 4 bases, leaving 5 bases not matched to a gene. Germline loops: CDR1 MNHEY, CDR2 SVGAGI. CDR3 sequence reads: CASSYVGLVPDTQYF. The CDR3 DNA sequence: TGTGCCAGCAGTTACGTGGGACTAGTCCCAGATACGCAGTATTTT.

This clone came up a few times. The chain joins TRBV27 to TRBJ2-7; 8 bases match TRBD2. The length of the CDR3 is 14 residues. Germline V gene data show CDR1 as MNHEY and CDR2 as SMNVEV (reference sequence). V trimming: 5 bases; J trimming: 4 bases; junction bases outside the gene matches: 7. In DNA form, the CDR3 reads TGTGCCAGCAGTATGAGCGGGAGTCGATACGAGCAGTACTTC. This sequence encodes CASSMSGSRYEQYF.

This clone was detected many times. CDR3 residues: CASSLVGQNEKLFF. DNA of the CDR3: TGTGCCAGCAGTTTAGTGGGGCAGAATGAAAAACTGTTTTTT. The chain recombines TRBV28 with TRBJ1-4; the D gene is possibly TRBD1 (5 bases). The V gene lost 2 bases and the J gene lost 5 bases, with 9 bases spanning the gap. Germline V gene data show CDR1 as MDHEN and CDR2 as SYDVKM. The CDR3 has 14 amino acids. The full variable domain, rest sourced from reference TRBV28 and TRBJ1-4, is DVKVTQSSRYLVKRTGEKVFLECVQDMDHENMFWYRQDPGLGLRLIYFSYDVKMKEKGDIPEGYSVSREKKERFSLILESASTNQTSMYLCASSLVGQNEKLFFGSGTQLSVL.

The chain joins TRBV2 to TRBJ2-1; D perhaps matches TRBD2 (7 bases). CDR3 length: 15 amino acids. V gave up 4 bases and J gave up 9 bases, with 19 bases separating them. The germline gives CDR1 SNHLY, CDR2 FYNNEI. The CDR3 loop reads CASSGGLQGGAEQFF. The CDR3 bases are TGTGCCAGCAGTGGGGGACTACAGGGAGGAGCTGAGCAGTTCTTC.

The V and J genes are TRBV2 and TRBJ1-1; TRBD1 aligns across 9 bases. This CDR3 is built from 13 residues. Unmatched junction bases numbered 8, after V lost 10 bases and J lost 5 bases. Per germline, CDR1 SNHLY and CDR2 FYNNEI. The CDR3 spells CATILGQGTEAFF. CDR3 nucleotide sequence: TGTGCCACCATATTGGGACAGGGAACTGAAGCTTTCTTT. Filled out from reference TRBV2 and TRBJ1-1, the complete variable domain reads EPEVTQTPSHQVTQMGQEVILRCVPISNHLYFYWYRQILGQKVEFLVSFYNNEISEKSEIFDDQFSVERPDGSNFTLKIRSTKLEDSAMYFCATILGQGTEAFFGQGTRLTVV.

This chain connects TRBV5-1 to TRBJ2-1, with D possibly matching TRBD2 (5 bases). V was trimmed by 0 bases and J by 3 bases, leaving 10 bases between them. The length of the CDR3 is 15 residues. Germline V lookup: CDR1 SGHRS, CDR2 YFSETQ. CDR3 in DNA: TGCGCCAGCAGCTTGGGGCTAGCCCGCTACAATGAGCAGTTCTTC. Protein: CASSLGLARYNEQFF.